This TCR beta chain was sequenced for a study of T cell repertoires in cytomegalovirus infection. Background on the study: Selection of CMV epitopes for the study included recently identified HLA-C-restricted and well-studied HLA-B-restricted ones. It can be stated that public TCR beta signatures indicated CMV infection as well as a matching HLA type.

Note on this clonotype: The antigen remains undetermined.

Germline lookup yields CDR1 SEHNR and CDR2 FQNEAQ (reference sequence). The CDR3 length is 18 residues. V was trimmed by 10 bases and J by 1 base, leaving 23 bases between them. Findings and limits, study-wide: There were HLA-C-restricted CMV-specific TCR beta clonotypes dominating the ex vivo response. There were carriers of CMV plus the relevant HLA, and cumulative public TCR beta family frequency identified them.

Each CDR3 protein is one row after TCRdb ran MiXCR on the reads. This table has around 500,000 distinct CDR3 sequences, roughly 43% appearing once. The gene calls are TRBV7-9 and TRBJ2-6; weak D call: TRBD2 (5 bases). Sequencing was performed on cultured PBMCs, taken from culture after CMV antigen stimulation. The sequence came from a human donor in good health (CMV status not recorded). Some clones in this sample may be carry-over from other donors' samples. DNA for the CDR3: TGTGCCACCTTACCCGGCTTCAGGACTTCTTCTGGGGCCAACGTCCTGACTTTC. Translating it yields CATLPGFRTSSGANVLTF.